Listed here is a single TCR beta chain. The target antigen is unknown. The entry originates in a study of CD8 T cells in ankylosing spondylitis. Study findings and constraints: There were earlier reports of some motif variants in reactive arthritis synovial fluid and blood. Matched synovial fluid from ankylosing spondylitis patients was reported to be enriched for disease-linked clones. Disease-linked clones were CD8+ and relatively rare in peripheral blood. Roughly eight highly homologous variants formed a TCR beta motif that appeared characteristic of ankylosing spondylitis blood.

In TCRdb, the 5' RACE reads were re-called with MiXCR into one record per CDR3 protein. The table lists 200,000 to 250,000 distinct CDR3 sequences, around 17% of them singletons. CDR1 is WSHSY and CDR2 is SAAADI in the germline V gene. The V and J ends lost 7 bases and 0 bases respectively, with 11 bases between them. This CDR3 spans 14 amino acids. The sample consisted of blood, either unsorted or a sorted T cell fraction (not recorded which). This chain links TRBV10-2 with TRBJ2-3; D assignment may be TRBD1 or TRBD2 (5 bases each). This sequence was found in a male donor with ankylosing spondylitis. CDR3 in DNA: TGCGCCAGCATCGAGGGACCGAGCACAGATACGCAGTATTTT. This sequence encodes CASIEGPSTDTQYF.